This T cell receptor beta chain was documented in a study of early T cells in non-severe SARS-CoV-2 infection. Overall study: The sequenced material was bulk RNA from unsorted whole blood, and its chains were unpaired.

CDR1 and CDR2 from the germline V gene are MNHEY and SMNVEV (reference sequence). The CDR3 runs 16 residues. TCRdb used MiXCR to reprocess the 5' RACE reads, holding one entry per CDR3 protein. The data contain 66,000 or so distinct CDR3 sequences, roughly 10% of them seen just once; the ten biggest clones take up about 1.7%. With regard to this clonotype: A junction end diverges from the germline sequence, so it may reflect a read error.

The rearrangement uses TRBV27 and TRBJ1-1; the D gene is possibly TRBD1 (5 bases). This clonotype originated in an adult who was a healthcare worker with PCR-confirmed SARS-CoV-2 infection or an uninfected control (not recorded which). The sequencing input was whole blood. CDR3 residues: CASSLYQETVNTEAFF. In nucleotides, the CDR3 is TGTGCCAGCAGCTTATACCAAGAGACAGTGAACACTGAAGCTTTCTTT.